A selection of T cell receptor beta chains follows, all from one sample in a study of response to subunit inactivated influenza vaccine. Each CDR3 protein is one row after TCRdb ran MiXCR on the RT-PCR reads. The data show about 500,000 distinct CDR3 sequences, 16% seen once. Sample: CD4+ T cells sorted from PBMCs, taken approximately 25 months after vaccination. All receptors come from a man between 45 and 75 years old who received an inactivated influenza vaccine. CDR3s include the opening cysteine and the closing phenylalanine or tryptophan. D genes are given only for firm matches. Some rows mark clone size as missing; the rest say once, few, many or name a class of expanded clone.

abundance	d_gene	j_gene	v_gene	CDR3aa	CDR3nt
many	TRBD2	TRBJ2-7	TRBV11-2	CASSLEFAGVVGEQYF	TGTGCCAGCAGCTTAGAGTTTGCGGGGGTAGTGGGCGAGCAGTACTTC
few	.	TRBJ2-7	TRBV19	CASSTTDTSYEQYF	TGTGCCAGTAGCACGACAGATACCTCCTACGAGCAGTACTTC
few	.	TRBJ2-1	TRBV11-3	CASSLGGTSSYNEQFF	TGTGCCAGCAGCTTGGGCGGGACGAGCTCCTACAATGAGCAGTTCTTC
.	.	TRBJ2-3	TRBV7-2	CASSLAGSSSTDTQYF	TGTGCCAGCAGCTTAGCGGGCAGTTCTTCCACAGATACGCAGTATTTT
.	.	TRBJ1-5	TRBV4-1	CASSQDSYSNQPQHF	TGCGCCAGCAGCCAAGATAGCTATAGCAATCAGCCCCAGCATTTT
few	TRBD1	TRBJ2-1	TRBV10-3	CAISGSAGTGPQEQFF	TGTGCCATCAGTGGGTCGGCCGGGACAGGGCCCCAGGAGCAGTTCTTC
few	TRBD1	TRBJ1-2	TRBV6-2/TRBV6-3	CASKRTGTDNYGYTF	TGTGCCAGCAAACGGACAGGGACTGATAACTATGGCTACACCTTC
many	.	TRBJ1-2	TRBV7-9	CASSKRADSNYGYTF	TGTGCCAGCAGCAAAAGGGCAGACTCTAACTATGGCTACACCTTC
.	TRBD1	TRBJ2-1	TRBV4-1	CASSQEGQLYNEQFF	TGCGCCAGCAGCCAAGAGGGACAGCTCTACAATGAGCAGTTCTTC
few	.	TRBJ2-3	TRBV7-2	CASSLSPVKHTDTQYF	TGTGCCAGCAGCTTAAGCCCGGTCAAGCACACAGATACGCAGTATTTT
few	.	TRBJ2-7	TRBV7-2	CASSLEPGPSYEQYF	TGTGCCAGCAGCTTAGAGCCAGGGCCCTCCTACGAGCAGTACTTC
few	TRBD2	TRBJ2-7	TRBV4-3	CASSQLPSGTYEQYF	TGCGCCAGCAGCCAACTGCCTAGCGGCACCTACGAGCAGTACTTC
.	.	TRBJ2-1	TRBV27	CASSPSIGEQFF	TGTGCCAGCAGTCCCTCCATCGGGGAGCAGTTCTTC
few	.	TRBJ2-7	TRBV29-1	CSVAGRSYEQYF	TGCAGCGTTGCCGGCCGATCCTACGAGCAGTACTTC
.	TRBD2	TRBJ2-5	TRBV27	CASSPRLAGGETQYF	TGTGCCAGCAGTCCCAGGCTAGCGGGGGGCGAGACCCAGTACTTC
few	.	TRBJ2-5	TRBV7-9	CASSLAGGVETQYF	TGTGCCAGCAGCTTAGCTGGAGGGGTAGAGACCCAGTACTTC
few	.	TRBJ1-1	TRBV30	CASRAGFNTEAFF	TGTGCCTCCCGGGCAGGGTTCAACACTGAAGCTTTCTTT
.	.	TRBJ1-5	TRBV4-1	CASSQDHHSRGGQPQHF	TGCGCCAGCAGCCAAGATCATCACAGCCGAGGGGGTCAGCCCCAGCATTTT
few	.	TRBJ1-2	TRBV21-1	CASSKDSLRGYTF	TGTGCCAGCAGCAAAGATTCGCTGAGGGGCTACACCTTC
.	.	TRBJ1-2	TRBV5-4	CASSPDRKSGYTF	TGTGCCAGCAGCCCTGACCGGAAGTCGGGCTACACCTTC
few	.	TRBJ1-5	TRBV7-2	CASSFSDQPQHF	TGTGCCAGCAGCTTTTCGGATCAGCCCCAGCATTTT
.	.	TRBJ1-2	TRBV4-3	CASSQGRGGYSSYTF	TGCGCCAGCAGCCAAGGCAGGGGTGGCTACTCAAGCTACACCTTC
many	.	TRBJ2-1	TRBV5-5	CASSLATVRSSYNEQFF	TGTGCCAGCAGCTTGGCTACAGTGAGGAGCTCCTACAATGAGCAGTTCTTC
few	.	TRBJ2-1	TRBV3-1	CASSQVDGIGQFF	TGTGCCAGCAGCCAAGTAGACGGAATTGGGCAGTTCTTC
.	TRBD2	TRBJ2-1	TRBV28	CASSLPAGGSYNEQFF	TGTGCCAGCAGTTTACCAGCGGGGGGCTCCTACAATGAGCAGTTCTTC
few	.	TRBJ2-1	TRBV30	CAWSVRRDEQFF	TGTGCCTGGAGTGTACGTAGAGATGAGCAGTTCTTC
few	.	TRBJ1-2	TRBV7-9	CASSIGTVTNYGYTF	TGTGCCAGCAGCATCGGGACGGTTACTAACTATGGCTACACCTTC